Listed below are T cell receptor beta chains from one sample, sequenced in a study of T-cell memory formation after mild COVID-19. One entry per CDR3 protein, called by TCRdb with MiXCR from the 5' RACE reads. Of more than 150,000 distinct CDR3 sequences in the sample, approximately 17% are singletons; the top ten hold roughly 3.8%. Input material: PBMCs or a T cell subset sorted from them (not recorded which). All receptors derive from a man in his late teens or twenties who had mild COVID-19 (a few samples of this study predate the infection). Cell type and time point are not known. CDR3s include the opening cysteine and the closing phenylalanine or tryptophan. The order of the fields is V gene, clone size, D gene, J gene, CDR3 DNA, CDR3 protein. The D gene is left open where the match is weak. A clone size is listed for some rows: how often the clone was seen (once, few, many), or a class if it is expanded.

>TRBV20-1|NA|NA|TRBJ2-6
TGCAGTGCTAGAAAGCAAGGGAACGTCCTGACTTTC
CSARKQGNVLTF
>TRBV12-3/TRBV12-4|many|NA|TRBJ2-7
TGTGCCAGCAGCCCCTCTTTGGGCGAGCAGTACTTC
CASSPSLGEQYF
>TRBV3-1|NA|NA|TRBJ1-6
TGTGCCAGCAGCCAAAATCCGGGACAAGTAAATTCACCCCTCCACTTT
CASSQNPGQVNSPLHF
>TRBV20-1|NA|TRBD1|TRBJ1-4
TGCAGTGCTAATACAGGGGGCAGTTGGGATGAAAAACTGTTTTTT
CSANTGGSWDEKLFF
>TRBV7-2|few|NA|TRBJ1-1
TGTGCCAGCAGCTTAGCAGGGAGAGCTTTCTTT
CASSLAGRAFF
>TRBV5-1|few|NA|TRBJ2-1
TGCGCCAGCGGGCCAGACTACAATGAGCAGTTCTTC
CASGPDYNEQFF
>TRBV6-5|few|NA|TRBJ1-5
TGTGCCAGCAGTTACGTTTCCGACGGGAGCCAGCCCCAGCATTTT
CASSYVSDGSQPQHF
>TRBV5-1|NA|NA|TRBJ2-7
TGCGCCAGCAGCCCCTGGGACGGCTCCTACGAGCAGTACTTC
CASSPWDGSYEQYF
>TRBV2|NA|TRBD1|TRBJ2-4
TGTGCCAGCAGGGCGGACAGGGTTATCGCCATTCAGTACTTC
CASRADRVIAIQYF
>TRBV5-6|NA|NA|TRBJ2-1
TGTGCCAGCAGCTTGGCAGGGTTCAATGAGCAGTTCTTC
CASSLAGFNEQFF
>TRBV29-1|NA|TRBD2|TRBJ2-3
TGCAGCGTTGAGGCTAGCGGCTTCACAGATACGCAGTATTTT
CSVEASGFTDTQYF
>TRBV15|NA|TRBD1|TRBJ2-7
TGTGCCACCAGCCGGACAGGGGCTATTGACGAGCAGTACTTC
CATSRTGAIDEQYF
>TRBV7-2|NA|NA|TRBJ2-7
TGTGCCAGCAGCTTAGAGATAGGGAGCTACGAGCAGTACTTC
CASSLEIGSYEQYF
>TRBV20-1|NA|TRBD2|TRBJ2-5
TGCAGTGCACCACAGTTATCCGGGGGGGAGACCCAGTACTTC
CSAPQLSGGETQYF
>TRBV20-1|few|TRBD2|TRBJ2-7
TGCAGTGCCAGGACTAGCTACGAGCAGTACTTC
CSARTSYEQYF
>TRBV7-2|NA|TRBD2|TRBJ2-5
TGTGCCAGCAGCTCCAGCGGGGGGGGGACCCAGTACTTC
CASSSSGGGTQYF
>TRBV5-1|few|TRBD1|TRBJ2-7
TGCGCCAGCAGCTCGTCACCGGGACAGGGATCCGAGCAGTACTTC
CASSSSPGQGSEQYF
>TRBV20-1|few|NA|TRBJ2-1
TGCAGTGCTAGAGGGGGGCAGGCGAGCTCCTACAATGAGCAGTTCTTC
CSARGGQASSYNEQFF
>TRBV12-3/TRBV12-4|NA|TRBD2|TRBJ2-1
TGTGCCAGCAGGCCTTACGGGGGGGCAGGGAATGAGCAGTTCTTC
CASRPYGGAGNEQFF
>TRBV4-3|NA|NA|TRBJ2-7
TGCGCCAGCAGCCATATTTCCGGGACGCCGACCTACGAGCAGTACTTC
CASSHISGTPTYEQYF
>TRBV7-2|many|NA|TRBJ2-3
TGTGCCAGCAGCTTCGGGGGCACAGATACGCAGTATTTT
CASSFGGTDTQYF
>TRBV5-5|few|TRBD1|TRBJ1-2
TGTGCCAGCAGTTATGGACAGGGAGGCGGCTACACCTTC
CASSYGQGGGYTF
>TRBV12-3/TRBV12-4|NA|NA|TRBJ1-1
TGTGCCAGCAGTTTAGGCCGGGGGGCAGGGACTGAAGCTTTCTTT
CASSLGRGAGTEAFF
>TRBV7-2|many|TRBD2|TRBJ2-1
TGTGCCAGCAGCCCCGGACTAGCCGTCGATGAGCAGTTCTTC
CASSPGLAVDEQFF
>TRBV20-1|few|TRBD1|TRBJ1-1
TGCAGTGCTAGAGATGCGAGACAGGGGGTATCTGAAGCTTTCTTT
CSARDARQGVSEAFF
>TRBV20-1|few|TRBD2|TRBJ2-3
TGCAGTGCTGGGGAGGACGGGAGGTACACAGATACGCAGTATTTT
CSAGEDGRYTDTQYF
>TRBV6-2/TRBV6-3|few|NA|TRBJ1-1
TGTGCCAGCACCGACAGAAACGGCCTTGAAGCTTTCTTT
CASTDRNGLEAFF
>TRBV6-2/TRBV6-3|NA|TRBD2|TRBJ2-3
TGTGCCAGCAGTTACGGGCCCGGGACTAGTAGCGCAGATACGCAGTATTTT
CASSYGPGTSSADTQYF
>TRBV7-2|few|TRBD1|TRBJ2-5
TGTGCCAGCAGCCGAGACAGGGGGCAGGGGGAGACCCAGTACTTC
CASSRDRGQGETQYF
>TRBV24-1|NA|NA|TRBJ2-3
TGTGCCACCAGTGGGGATAACACAGATACGCAGTATTTT
CATSGDNTDTQYF
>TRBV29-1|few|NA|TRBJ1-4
TGCAGCGTTACAGCAACTAATGAAAAACTGTTTTTT
CSVTATNEKLFF
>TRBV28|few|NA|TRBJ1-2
TGTGCCAGCAGTTCCGGGACGGGAGGCTACACCTTC
CASSSGTGGYTF
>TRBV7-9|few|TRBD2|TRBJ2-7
TGTGCCAGCAGCTCCGGGGGGGGGAGGGGGAATACCTACGAGCAGTACTTC
CASSSGGGRGNTYEQYF
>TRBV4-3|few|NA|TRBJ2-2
TGCGCCAGCAGCCGTGGGAGAGACACCGGGGAGCTGTTTTTT
CASSRGRDTGELFF
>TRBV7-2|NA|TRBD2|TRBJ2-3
TGTGCCAGCAGCCACGGGGGGCCTAGCGGGGATGATACGCAGTATTTT
CASSHGGPSGDDTQYF
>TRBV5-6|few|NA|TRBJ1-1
TGTGCCAGCAGGGGGAACGGGCGCAACACTGAAGCTTTCTTT
CASRGNGRNTEAFF
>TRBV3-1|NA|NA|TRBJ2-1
TGTGCCAGCAGCCAAGATCGGTTCCCGGGGGCTCACAATGAGCAGTTCTTC
CASSQDRFPGAHNEQFF
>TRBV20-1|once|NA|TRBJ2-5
TGCAGTGCTGGGGGGGGGGCCATTAAGACCCAGTACTTC
CSAGGGAIKTQYF
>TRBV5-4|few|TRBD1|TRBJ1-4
TGTGCCAGCAGCTTGGACAGGGGTAATGAAAAACTGTTTTTT
CASSLDRGNEKLFF
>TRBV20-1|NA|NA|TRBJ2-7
TGCAGTGCTAGCAATTCGGTCGGCTACGAGCAGTACTTC
CSASNSVGYEQYF
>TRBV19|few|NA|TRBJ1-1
TGTGCCAGTAGTACCTTACTCCCAGGACCTTCGGGGACTGAAGCTTTCTTT
CASSTLLPGPSGTEAFF
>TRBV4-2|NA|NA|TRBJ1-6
TGTGCCGCAGGACGGGGGTCCAATTCACCCCTCCACTTT
CAAGRGSNSPLHF
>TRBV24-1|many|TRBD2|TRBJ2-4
TGTGCCACCAGTGATCCCCGGCGGGGGGGAGGAAACATTCAGTACTTC
CATSDPRRGGGNIQYF
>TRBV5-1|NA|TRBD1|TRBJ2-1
TGCGCCAGCAGCTTGGGACAGGGGCCAGGGGATGAGCAGTTCTTC
CASSLGQGPGDEQFF
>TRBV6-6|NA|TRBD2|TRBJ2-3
TGTGCCAGCAGTTACCGAGCGGCGGGGGGCACAGATACGCAGTATTTT
CASSYRAAGGTDTQYF
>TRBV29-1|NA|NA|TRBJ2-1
TGCAGCGTTGCCCTACTATCCTCCTACAATGAGCAGTTCTTC
CSVALLSSYNEQFF
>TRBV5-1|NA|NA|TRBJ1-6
TGCGCCAGCAGCTTTTCCCAGACAGCGAGCTCCTATAATTCACCCCTCCACTTT
CASSFSQTASSYNSPLHF
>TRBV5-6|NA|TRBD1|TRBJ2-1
TGTGCCAGCAGCTGGGACAGATGGAATGAGCAGTTCTTC
CASSWDRWNEQFF
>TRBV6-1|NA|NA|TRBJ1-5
TGTGCCAGCAGTGAAGCAACAGGCCCCAATCAGCCCCAGCATTTT
CASSEATGPNQPQHF
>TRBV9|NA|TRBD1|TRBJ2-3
TGTGCCAGCAGCGCCGACAGGGCCTGGGATACGCAGTATTTT
CASSADRAWDTQYF
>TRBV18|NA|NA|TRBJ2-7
TGTGCCAGCTCAACGGGTACCTCCTACGAGCAGTACTTC
CASSTGTSYEQYF